A single sample is the source of the 9 T cell receptor beta chains below, sequenced in a study of blood T cell repertoires in COVID-19. Here immunoSEQ multiplex PCR was the method, and the copy in TCRdb shows in-frame clones only, minus some. Among fewer than 250,000 clones listed, more than 75% were seen once. Sequenced: peripheral blood. The receptors derive from a man between 50 and 59 years old with COVID-19, enrolled during active disease.

The chain has TRBV6-4 and TRBJ2-7; 8 nucleotides align to TRBD1. There are 15 residues in the CDR3. Germline CDR1 is MRHNA and CDR2 is SNTAGT. Trimming took 3 bases from V and 1 from J; bases not matched to a gene: 5. CDR3: CASSDPRDRSYEQYF. For the CDR3, the DNA is TGTGCCAGCAGTGATCCTCGGGACAGGTCCTACGAGCAGTACTTC.

The rearrangement uses TRBV6-5 and TRBJ1-6; 9 bases are a match to TRBD1. V lost 1 base to trimming and J lost 8 bases; unmatched junction nucleotides: 6. The germline gives CDR1 MNHEY, CDR2 SVGAGI. The CDR3 extends over 16 amino acids. The CDR3 sequence: CASSYLGQGADSPLHF. In DNA form, the CDR3 reads TGTGCCAGCAGTTACTTGGGACAGGGCGCGGATTCACCCCTCCACTTT.

The chain has TRBV12-5 and TRBJ2-5, with a possible D match to TRBD2 (5 bases). Germline V gene sequence: CDR1 LGHNT, CDR2 FRNRAP. V was pared by 7 bases and J by 4 bases, with 10 bases between. This CDR3 contains 12 residues. CDR3 amino acids: CASALRVETQYF. The CDR3 DNA reads as TGTGCTAGTGCCCTGAGGGTAGAGACCCAGTACTTC. Supplemented by reference TRBV12-5 and TRBJ2-5, the full variable domain reads DARVTQTPRHKVTEMGQEVTMRCQPILGHNTVFWYRQTMMQGLELLAYFRNRAPLDDSGMPKDRFSAEMPDATLATLKIQPSEPRDSAVYFCASALRVETQYFGPGTRLLVL.

DNA of the CDR3: TGTGCCACCAGCAGAGGCGGACTGGCGGGAGGTCCCGGTGAGCAGTTCTTC. Amino acid sequence: CATSRGGLAGGPGEQFF. The rearrangement links TRBV15 to TRBJ2-1, with 8 bases identical to TRBD2. CDR3 size: 17 residues. CDR1 and CDR2 from the germline V gene are LNHNV and YYDKDF (reference sequence). V lost 1 base and J lost 9; bases outside the gene matches: 14. Together with reference TRBV15 and TRBJ2-1, the CDR3 gives the full variable domain: DAMVIQNPRYQVTQFGKPVTLSCSQTLNHNVMYWYQQKSSQAPKLLFHYYDKDFNNEADTPDNFQSRRPNTSFCFLDIRSPGLGDTAMYLCATSRGGLAGGPGEQFFGPGTRLTVL.

The chain employs TRBV7-3 and TRBJ2-1, with a tentative D call TRBD2 (5 bases). The CDR3 has 16 residues. From germline, CDR1 is SGHTA and CDR2 FQGTGA. Trimming shortened V by 4 bases and J by 0 bases, and 13 bases separated the two germline ends. Here the CDR3 DNA reads TGTGCCAGCAGCTCAGTAGCGCTAAGCTCCTACAATGAGCAGTTCTTC. Translating it yields CASSSVALSSYNEQFF.

The chain couples TRBV19 to TRBJ2-2; possibly TRBD2 for D (6 bases). Germline values: CDR1 LNHDA, CDR2 SQIVND (reference sequence). The CDR3 spans 15 residues. Trimming took off 1 base at V and 0 bases at J, with 6 bases between the two ends. DNA of the CDR3: TGTGCCAGTAGTATAGCGGGGGCGAACACCGGGGAGCTGTTTTTT. Translated: CASSIAGANTGELFF.

The CDR3 coding sequence is TGTGCCAGCGCACACGGAGATTCACCCCTCCACTTT. It yields the protein CASAHGDSPLHF. The rearrangement uses TRBV9 and TRBJ1-6; D uncertain. This CDR3 has 12 amino acids. Trimming took 7 bases from V and 8 from J, leaving 10 bases between them. Looked up from germline, CDR1 is SGDLS and CDR2 is YYNGEE.

The chain recombines TRBV6-5 with TRBJ1-1; D may be TRBD1 (6 bases). The CDR3 has 15 amino acids. Trimming shortened V by 0 bases and J by 4 bases, and 12 bases separated the two germline ends. CDR1 and CDR2 from the germline V gene are MNHEY and SVGAGI. CDR3: CASSYSWGQGTEAFF. CDR3 coding DNA: TGTGCCAGCAGTTACTCGTGGGGGCAGGGCACTGAAGCTTTCTTT.

This clone was counted once. The chain is built from TRBV28 and TRBJ2-7; 9 positions match TRBD1. Trimming took 7 bases from V and 6 from J; bases not matched to a gene: 10. The CDR3 has 14 amino acids. Germline-derived CDR1 and CDR2 are MDHEN and SYDVKM. CDR3 DNA sequence: TGTGCCAGCAAGGCCGGGACAGGGTTCTCCGAGCAGTACTTC. It encodes CASKAGTGFSEQYF. Filled out from reference TRBV28 and TRBJ2-7, the complete variable domain reads DVKVTQSSRYLVKRTGEKVFLECVQDMDHENMFWYRQDPGLGLRLIYFSYDVKMKEKGDIPEGYSVSREKKERFSLILESASTNQTSMYLCASKAGTGFSEQYFGPGTRLTVT.